This T cell receptor beta chain is drawn from a study of sequential checkpoint blockade in melanoma. Whole-study context: TCRbeta immunosequencing was performed on DNA from 91 pretreatment melanoma tumor samples.

This clone was counted only a few times. Antigen: not known. Documented treatment: randomized to nivolumab then ipilimumab (arm A) or the reverse (arm B). No patient had prior DNA-damaging chemotherapy. This CDR3 is built from 15 residues. The V gene's germline CDR1 is WSHSY and CDR2 SAAADI. Unmatched junction bases numbered 11, after V lost 8 bases and J lost 4 bases. This table comes from immunoSEQ multiplex PCR, and its TCRdb copy is limited to in-frame clones, with some not included. The sample holds more than 6,000 clones, roughly 21% seen once. The study, taken as a whole, reports: About 30 times likelier clinical benefit followed increased tumor T-cell fraction and clonality.

Sample: tumor tissue (inferred from file names), taken from a patient given nivolumab and ipilimumab in sequence. The genes are TRBV10-2 and TRBJ2-3; 8 positions agree with TRBD2. This sequence was found in a human donor with melanoma. CDR3 amino acids: CASPSEAGVSDTQYF. The CDR3 DNA reads TGCGCCAGCCCGTCCGAAGCGGGAGTATCAGATACGCAGTATTTT.